The T cell receptor beta chain under discussion was sequenced for a study of monozygotic twins with inflammatory bowel disease (dated by TCRdb to about 2019). Context from the whole study: The full study comprised some 30 monozygotic twin pairs: nine German pairs (four IBD-concordant, five IBD-discordant) and 19 IBD-discordant Danish pairs. Each individual had, on average, about 151 000 unique TCRalpha sequences and 181 000 unique TCRbeta sequences available for analysis. Within discordant pairs, disease-associated traits were sought mainly by comparing IBD patients with their genetically identical healthy co-twins.

Turning to this clonotype: No cognate antigen has been identified for it.

Libraries were built with 5' RACE. Each TCR library was prepared from roughly 3.5 ug of total RNA. cDNA was synthesized with SMARTScribe reverse transcriptase in eight separate reactions per sample. During cDNA synthesis, template switching was used to introduce unique molecular identifiers that contained a 6-nucleotide sample barcode. Two nested PCRs of roughly 16 and 10 cycles amplified the TCRalpha and TCRbeta cDNA, and bead purification followed each PCR. Before amplification, cDNA was treated with uracil DNA-glycosylase and purified using the QIAquick PCR purification kit. The second PCR added Illumina TruSeq-compatible adapters along with sample-specific barcodes. TapeStation and Qubit were used to check library quality and concentration, and 4 to 6 ng of each library went into the pool. Sequencing of pooled libraries was carried out on an Illumina HiSeq2500 single-index Rapid Run using 2 x 100 bp reads and custom sequencing primers. As for the original processing: UMI-based consensus assembly with MiGEC version 1.2.6 was used to correct PCR and sequencing errors. MiXCR version 2.1.1 was used for V(D)J alignment, clonotype assembly and CDR3 extraction. To normalise gene usage, clonotype sharing and MAIT/NKT TCR abundance, the top 1000, 10 000 and 20 000 clonotypes in each sample were analysed. After downsampling to 27 000 UMIs, diversity was calculated as the inverse Simpson index using the vegan R package. Paired Mann-Whitney U tests were applied to discordant twin pairs, and Benjamini-Hochberg correction was used for multiple testing. TCRdb reprocessed the reads, so every CDR3 protein sequence counts as one entry and DNA is not shown. The V and J calls were not made by the authors but by TCRdb's processing. The sample table holds 300,000 to 350,000 distinct CDR3 sequences. Around 2% of the sample lies in the top ten.

What the work shows at the level of the full study, not this receptor alone: IBD patients had lower TCRbeta repertoire diversity, measured by the inverse Simpson index, than their healthy co-twins. The analysis was unable to tell different T cell subtypes apart. The results gave no support for a single strong signal or clonotype linked to IBD. Repertoire similarity did not differ between concordant and discordant twins, possibly due to limited statistical power. Fewer clonotypes were shared with other individuals by IBD patients than by healthy twins, most markedly in patients showing signs of disease activity. Differing immunosuppressive treatments among patients may have added background noise and inter-individual variability to the repertoires.

From each donor, a 2.5 ml peripheral blood sample was drawn into PAXgene tubes and stored at -80 degrees C. Without T cell sorting, total RNA was isolated from whole blood using the PAXgene blood miRNA kit on an automated QIAcube. Peripheral blood from monozygotic twin pairs, either concordant or discordant for inflammatory bowel disease, underwent deep TCRalpha and TCRbeta repertoire profiling that used unique molecular barcoding. Smoking habits were recorded for all twin pairs, and each individual was classified as a current, former or never smoker. The sequence was collected from a human donor with ulcerative colitis or Crohn's disease, or a healthy co-twin of an affected twin (not recorded which). Sequencing was carried out using blood.

The CDR3 protein sequence reads: CASSQDIDYFSNTGELFF. The sequence links TRBV4-2 to TRBJ2-2; without DNA, the TCRdb call of TRBD2 cannot be checked. Per the germline V gene, LGHNA is the CDR1 and YNFKEQ is the CDR2. Including the terminal cysteine and phenylalanine, the CDR3 comprises 18 residues. Nucleotide data are not available.